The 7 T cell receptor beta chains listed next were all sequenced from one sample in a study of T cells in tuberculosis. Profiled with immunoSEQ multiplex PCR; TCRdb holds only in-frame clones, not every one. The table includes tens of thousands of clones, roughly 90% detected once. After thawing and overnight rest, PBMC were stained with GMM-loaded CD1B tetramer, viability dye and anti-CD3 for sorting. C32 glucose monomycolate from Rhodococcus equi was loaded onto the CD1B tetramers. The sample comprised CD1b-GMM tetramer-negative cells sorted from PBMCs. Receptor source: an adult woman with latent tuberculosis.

The CDR3 bases are TGTGCCAGCAGTGAACAACAGACAGGAACTTCACCCCTCCACTTT. Amino acids: CASSEQQTGTSPLHF. The V and J genes are TRBV6-1 and TRBJ1-6, with a tentative D call TRBD1 (6 bases). Germline lookup yields CDR1 MNHNS and CDR2 SASEGT. This CDR3 comprises 15 residues. Trimming cost V 2 bases and J 9 bases, with 14 bases left between them.

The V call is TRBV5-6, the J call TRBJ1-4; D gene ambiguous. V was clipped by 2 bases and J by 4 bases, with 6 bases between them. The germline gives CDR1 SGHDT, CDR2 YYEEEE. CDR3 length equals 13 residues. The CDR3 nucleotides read TGTGCCAGCAGCTTCAGGAATAATGAAAAACTGTTTTTT. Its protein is CASSFRNNEKLFF.

The CDR3: CASSYYLNTEAFF. CDR3 in DNA: TGTGCCAGCAGCTATTATTTGAACACTGAAGCTTTCTTT. The chain joins TRBV7-6 to TRBJ1-1, with D hard to call. The CDR3 extends over 13 amino acids. Trimming cost V 4 bases and J 0 bases, with 6 bases left between them. The germline CDR1 and CDR2 sequences are SGHVS and FNYEAQ. Full variable domain (remainder filled in from reference TRBV7-6 and TRBJ1-1): GAGVSQSPRYKVTKRGQDVALRCDPISGHVSLYWYRQALGQGPEFLTYFNYEAQQDKSGLPNDRFSAERPEGSISTLTIQRTEQRDSAMYRCASSYYLNTEAFFGQGTRLTVV.

In DNA form, the CDR3 reads TGTGCCAGCATCCAGGGATCGAAGCAGTATTTT. This encodes CASIQGSKQYF. V gene TRBV6-1 combines with J gene TRBJ2-3; maybe TRBD1 (5 bases). Trimming pared 7 bases from V and 11 bases from J, leaving 13 bases between. CDR3 length: 11 amino acids. CDR1 and CDR2 from the germline V gene are MNHNS and SASEGT.

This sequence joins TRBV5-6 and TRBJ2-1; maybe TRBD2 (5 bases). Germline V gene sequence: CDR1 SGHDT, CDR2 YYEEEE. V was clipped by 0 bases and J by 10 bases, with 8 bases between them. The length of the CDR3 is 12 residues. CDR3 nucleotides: TGTGCCAGCAGCTTGGAGCCGGGGGAGCAGTTCTTC. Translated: CASSLEPGEQFF. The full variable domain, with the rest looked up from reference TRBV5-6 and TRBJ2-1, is DAGVTQSPTHLIKTRGQQVTLRCSPKSGHDTVSWYQQALGQGPQFIFQYYEEEERQRGNFPDRFSGHQFPNYSSELNVNALLLGDSALYLCASSLEPGEQFFGPGTRLTVL.

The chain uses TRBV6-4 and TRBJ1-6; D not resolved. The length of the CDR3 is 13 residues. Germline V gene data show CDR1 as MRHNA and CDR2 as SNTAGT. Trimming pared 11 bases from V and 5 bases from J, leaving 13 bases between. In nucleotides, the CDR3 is TGTGCCGCCGGTTCGGGGAATAATTCACCCCTCCACTTT. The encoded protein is CAAGSGNNSPLHF.

CDR3 nucleotides: TGTGCCAGCAGTTTCCGGCGGGGGGCTGCTGGAAACACCATATATTTT. Protein product: CASSFRRGAAGNTIYF. V is TRBV11-2 and J is TRBJ1-3, with D tentatively TRBD1 (6 bases). This CDR3 has 16 residues. Trimming shortened V by 6 bases and J by 2 bases, and 17 bases separated the two germline ends. Per the germline V gene, CDR1 is SGHAT and CDR2 is FQNNGV. Full variable domain (missing parts from reference TRBV11-2 and TRBJ1-3): EAGVAQSPRYKIIEKRQSVAFWCNPISGHATLYWYQQILGQGPKLLIQFQNNGVVDDSQLPKDRFSAERLKGVDSTLKIQPAKLEDSAVYLCASSFRRGAAGNTIYFGEGSWLTVV.